These T cell receptor beta chains were read from a single sample in a study of glioma-infiltrating T cells. One entry per CDR3 protein, called by TCRdb with MiXCR from the multiplex PCR reads. The table records around 190,000 distinct CDR3 sequences, under 55% of them present only once. The sequencing input was glioma tissue, nonneoplastic brain tissue, or PBMCs (not recorded which). The origin of the receptors is a human donor with low-grade glioma or glioblastoma, undergoing nonglioma brain surgery, or in good health (not recorded which). The CDR3 runs from the conserved cysteine through the conserved F or W. A D gene is named only where the DNA matches it firmly. Expanded clones are given a class, and other clones once, few, many or no size at all.

J gene	clone size	V gene	D gene	CDR3 DNA	CDR3 protein
TRBJ2-7	-	TRBV20-1	-	TGCGGTGCTATAACAGGGATCTCGGCGTACGAGCAGTACTTC	CGAITGISAYEQYF
TRBJ2-3	many	TRBV20-1	TRBD2	TGCAGTGCCGAAGAAACTAGCGGAAGCACAGATACGCAGTATTTT	CSAEETSGSTDTQYF
TRBJ1-6	many	TRBV20-1	-	TGCAGTGCTAGAGGAAGGGTGGGGTCCTATAATTCACCCCTCCACTTT	CSARGRVGSYNSPLHF
TRBJ2-1	-	TRBV6-6	-	TGTGCCAGCAGTTACGAGGGAGAAACCTACAATGAGCAGTTCTTC	CASSYEGETYNEQFF
TRBJ1-4	many	TRBV20-1	TRBD1	TGCAGTGCGCACGGACAGGCTGAAAAACTGTTTTTT	CSAHGQAEKLFF
TRBJ2-5	many	TRBV20-1	-	TGCAGTGCTAGTTCGGATTCGGAGACCCAGTACTTC	CSASSDSETQYF
TRBJ2-3	many	TRBV28	TRBD2	TGTGCCAGCAGTCTGGGGACTAGCGGAGCCCAGGCAGATACGCAGTATTTT	CASSLGTSGAQADTQYF
TRBJ1-5	many	TRBV20-1	-	TGCAGTGCTGACTCCCGGGACGGTAGCAATCAGCCCCAGCATTTT	CSADSRDGSNQPQHF
TRBJ1-5	-	TRBV12-3/TRBV12-4	-	TGTGCCAGCAGTTTGAGTGGGACCGGCCAGACCCAGCATTTT	CASSLSGTGQTQHF
TRBJ1-6	-	TRBV2	TRBD1	TGTGCCAGCAGTCCCGGACAGGGGGGAGGGAGGTCACCCCTCCACTTT	CASSPGQGGGRSPLHF
TRBJ2-5	few	TRBV7-6	TRBD2	TGTGCCAGCACCGCCGGGGGGACTAACTTTGAGACCCAGTACTTC	CASTAGGTNFETQYF
TRBJ2-7	few	TRBV29-1	-	TGCAGCGCCACCGGGACAAATCCCTACGAGCAGTACTTC	CSATGTNPYEQYF
TRBJ2-5	-	TRBV19	-	TGTGCCAGTAGTATAGGGCAGGGTGCCCCAGAGACCCAGTACTTC	CASSIGQGAPETQYF
TRBJ1-2	few	TRBV5-1	-	TGCGCCAGCAGCTTGATCGCCGGAGCTAACTATGGCTACACCTTC	CASSLIAGANYGYTF
TRBJ2-2	-	TRBV7-9	-	TGTGCCAGCAGCTTAGAACTAGCAGACTTTACCGGGGAGCTGTTTTTT	CASSLELADFTGELFF
TRBJ2-3	many	TRBV19	-	TGTGCCAGTAGTATGCTCCGGGAGACCACAGATACGCAGTATTTT	CASSMLRETTDTQYF
TRBJ2-7	many	TRBV15	TRBD2	TGTGCCACCAGCAGCTCGCTAGCGGGATGGGAGCAGTACTTC	CATSSSLAGWEQYF
TRBJ1-5	-	TRBV6-5	TRBD1	TGTGCCGGCAGTTTTTCGGGACAGGGAGGTAATCAGCCCCAGCATTTT	CAGSFSGQGGNQPQHF
TRBJ2-1	-	TRBV2	-	TGTGCCAGCAGTGAATTGTCGCTGACCTCCAATGAGCAGTTCTTC	CASSELSLTSNEQFF
TRBJ2-5	few	TRBV4-1	-	TGCGCCAGCAGCCCGTTTGCGGACCAAGAGACCCAGTACTTC	CASSPFADQETQYF
TRBJ2-3	many	TRBV18	-	TGTGCCAGCTCGACGCAGGAGGGAGCAAGCACAGATACGCAGTATTTT	CASSTQEGASTDTQYF
TRBJ2-7	-	TRBV3-1	-	TGTGCCAGCAGCCCTACAGTCTACGAGCAGTACTTC	CASSPTVYEQYF
TRBJ2-7	many	TRBV6-1	-	TGTGCCAGCAGCTTTGGGCCCTTGGGCGTGGGAGGCTACGAGCAGTACTTC	CASSFGPLGVGGYEQYF
TRBJ2-3	many	TRBV7-2	TRBD1	TGTGCCAGCAGCTTAGGGCAGGGGGCCCCAGATACGCAGTATTTT	CASSLGQGAPDTQYF
TRBJ2-3	many	TRBV6-1	-	TGTGCCGGCAGCCCTGCTCGGTTCGGGGGTACAGATACGCAGTATTTT	CAGSPARFGGTDTQYF
TRBJ2-5	once	TRBV2	-	TGTGCCAGAAGCAAACACGAGACCCAGTACTTC	CARSKHETQYF
TRBJ2-5	-	TRBV20-1	-	TGCAGTGCTAGGAACATACGTCGGTACAGTCAAGAGACCCAGTACTTC	CSARNIRRYSQETQYF
TRBJ2-3	many	TRBV20-1	TRBD1	TGCAGTGCTAGAGACCTAGGACAGGTAACGAGAAAGAGCACAGATACGCAGTATTTT	CSARDLGQVTRKSTDTQYF
TRBJ2-7	-	TRBV27	TRBD2	TGTGCCAGCAGTCATAGCGGGGGGACATACGAGCAGTACTTC	CASSHSGGTYEQYF
TRBJ2-2	-	TRBV19	-	TGTGCCAGTAGTATATTTCCCGGGGAGCTGTTTTTT	CASSIFPGELFF
TRBJ2-3	many	TRBV4-1	-	TGCGCCAGCAGCCAAGGACCAGCAGATACGCAGTATTTT	CASSQGPADTQYF
TRBJ1-2	-	TRBV5-1	-	TGCGCCAGCAGCCCGGACCCTATGGCATATGGCTACACCTTC	CASSPDPMAYGYTF
TRBJ2-2	-	TRBV30	TRBD2	TGTGCCTGGGGAGCGGGAATCACCGGGGAGCTGTTTTTT	CAWGAGITGELFF
TRBJ2-1	many	TRBV28	-	TGTGCCAGCAGTTTCTTGGCTAGTGGTGAGCAGTTCTTC	CASSFLASGEQFF
TRBJ2-7	-	TRBV11-1	TRBD1	TGTGCCAGCAGTCCCCAGAGGGACAGTACCTACGAGCAGTACTTC	CASSPQRDSTYEQYF
TRBJ2-5	few	TRBV5-4	-	TGTGCCAGCAGCTTGGCTGTCAGCCAAGAGACCCAGTACTTC	CASSLAVSQETQYF
TRBJ1-1	-	TRBV19	-	TGTGCCAGCGGGACGGTGATGAAAACTGAAGCTTTCTTT	CASGTVMKTEAFF
TRBJ2-3	-	TRBV3-1	TRBD2	TGTGCCAACAGCCGCGGACTAGCGGGAGATACGCAGTATTTT	CANSRGLAGDTQYF
TRBJ2-1	many	TRBV28	TRBD1	TGTGCCAGCAAAAGACAGGGGAGCTCCTACAATGAGCAGTTCTTC	CASKRQGSSYNEQFF
TRBJ2-3	few	TRBV14	-	TGTGCCAGCAGTCGTGACAGAATCACAGATACGCAGTATTTT	CASSRDRITDTQYF
TRBJ2-3	many	TRBV4-2	-	TGTGCCAGCAGCCAAGAAGGGGAAGATACGCAGTATTTT	CASSQEGEDTQYF